These 17 T cell receptor beta chains were all obtained from the same sample, sequenced in a study of blood T cell repertoires in COVID-19. Libraries were prepared by immunoSEQ multiplex PCR; TCRdb keeps only in-frame clonotypes and omits some of them. The table shows hundreds of thousands of clones, with over 75% occurring only once. The sequenced material came from PBMCs or T cells enriched from blood (not recorded which). The origin of the receptors is a man younger than 45 who had recovered from COVID-19.

This chain joins TRBV19 and TRBJ2-7; the match to TRBD1 covers 12 bases. In germline, CDR1 is LNHDA, CDR2 SQIVND (reference sequence). The CDR3 is made up of 15 amino acids. Trimming cost V 3 bases and J 3 bases; bases outside gene matches: 3. The CDR3 reads CASSMGQGAIYEQYF. The CDR3 DNA reads as TGTGCCAGTAGTATGGGACAGGGGGCGATCTACGAGCAGTACTTC. Based on the CDR3 plus reference TRBV19 and TRBJ2-7, the full variable domain is DGGITQSPKYLFRKEGQNVTLSCEQNLNHDAMYWYRQDPGQGLRLIYYSQIVNDFQKGDIAEGYSVSREKKESFPLTVTSAQKNPTAFYLCASSMGQGAIYEQYFGPGTRLTVT.

The chain recombines TRBV21-1 with TRBJ1-1; the D segment call TRBD1 is taken from the table without a DNA check. TRBV21-1 is a documented pseudogene. The CDR3 loop spans 14 amino acids. The DNA of the CDR3 is TGTGCCAGCAGCGAAAACAGGGCTGGCACTGAAGCTTTCTTT. It translates to CASSENRAGTEAFF.

The J gene is TRBJ2-6, the V gene TRBV24-1; tentative D call: TRBD1 (6 bases). The CDR3 is 16 residues long. Germline CDR1 KGHDR, CDR2 SFDVKD. Trimming shortened V by 2 bases and J by 1 base, and 8 bases separated the two germline ends. The CDR3 nucleotides are TGTGCCACCAGTGATTCAGGGGTATCTGGGGCCAACGTCCTGACTTTC. Translating gives CATSDSGVSGANVLTF.

This clone was counted once. The V gene is TRBV7-9, the J gene TRBJ2-1, with TRBD2 matching 9 bases. Germline assignment: CDR1 SEHNR and CDR2 FQNEAQ (reference sequence). The CDR3 totals 14 residues. J was trimmed by 8 bases and V by 6 bases; bases with no gene match: 8. The DNA of the CDR3 is TGTGCCAGCAGTACGGGACTAGCCTTGTATGAGCAGTTCTTC. Translation: CASSTGLALYEQFF.

The chain combines TRBV10-3 with TRBJ2-2, with 9 bases aligning to TRBD1. CDR3 length: 15 residues. Germline V gene sequence: CDR1 ENHRY, CDR2 SYGVKD. J lost 3 bases, V lost 8 bases, and 7 bases had no gene match. The CDR3 nucleotides are TGTGCCATCGGGCTGACAGGGGGGGACACCGGGGAGCTGTTTTTT. Amino acids: CAIGLTGGDTGELFF.

The chain links TRBV12-5 to TRBJ1-5, with D possibly TRBD1 on 6 matching bases. CDR1 LGHNT and CDR2 FRNRAP come from the germline V gene. The length of the CDR3 is 15 residues. The ends were cut back, 1 base at V and 4 bases at J, with 11 bases in the middle. CDR3 protein: CASGLEQGSNQPQHF. The CDR3 nucleotides are TGTGCTAGTGGTTTGGAACAGGGCTCTAATCAGCCCCAGCATTTT. Full variable domain (missing parts from reference TRBV12-5 and TRBJ1-5): DARVTQTPRHKVTEMGQEVTMRCQPILGHNTVFWYRQTMMQGLELLAYFRNRAPLDDSGMPKDRFSAEMPDATLATLKIQPSEPRDSAVYFCASGLEQGSNQPQHFGDGTRLSIL.

There are a few counts of this clone. The rearrangement links TRBV12-5 to TRBJ2-2; 7 bases map to TRBD1. With 1 base clipped from V and 5 bases from J, the junction kept 7 bases outside the gene matches. CDR3 length equals 16 residues. From germline, CDR1 is LGHNT and CDR2 FRNRAP. The CDR3 spells CASGLADRVRTGELFF. The DNA for the CDR3 is TGTGCTAGTGGTTTGGCTGACAGGGTACGGACCGGGGAGCTGTTTTTT.

The V and J genes are TRBV6-1 and TRBJ2-2; 9 bases align to TRBD2. Germline CDR1 MNHNS, CDR2 SASEGT. V lost 3 bases and J lost 9; bases outside the gene matches: 8. The CDR3 totals 15 residues. CDR3 nucleotide sequence: TGTGCCAGCAGTGAGACTAGCGGCAACCCGAGGGAGCTGTTTTTT. Encoded protein: CASSETSGNPRELFF.

V is TRBV18 and J is TRBJ2-2; D not certain. The germline V and J ends were trimmed by 3 bases and 0 bases, with 8 bases remaining between them. Germline-derived CDR1 and CDR2 are KGHSH and LQKENI. The CDR3 consists of 15 residues. The CDR3 nucleotides are TGTGCCAGCTCACCGTTTACTCCGAACACCGGGGAGCTGTTTTTT. Its translation is CASSPFTPNTGELFF.

V is TRBV10-3 and J is TRBJ2-1; TRBD2 matches at 8 bases. The CDR3 extends over 13 amino acids. The V segment lost 8 bases and the J segment 6 bases; nucleotides outside the gene matches: 6. CDR1 is ENHRY and CDR2 is SYGVKD in the germline V gene. CDR3 sequence reads: CAILAGGGNEQFF. The CDR3 DNA reads as TGTGCCATCTTGGCGGGAGGAGGCAATGAGCAGTTCTTC.

The chain links TRBV6-2 or TRBV6-3 to TRBJ1-1, with a weak D call TRBD1 (6 bases). The CDR3 extends over 15 amino acids. CDR1 and CDR2 from the germline V gene are MNHEY and SVGEGT. V was pared by 2 bases and J by 4 bases, with 14 bases between. The CDR3 loop is CASSYLYRESTEAFF. CDR3 nucleotide sequence: TGTGCCAGCAGTTACCTCTACAGGGAGAGCACTGAAGCTTTCTTT.

The chain employs TRBV11-2 and TRBJ2-3; 7 bases match TRBD1. Per the germline V gene, CDR1 is SGHAT and CDR2 is FQNNGV. The CDR3 consists of 15 residues. Trimming removed 1 base from V and 1 base from J; junction bases left unmatched: 2. For the CDR3, the DNA is TGTGCCAGCAGCTTAGGACAGGGACGCACAGATACGCAGTATTTT. Translating gives CASSLGQGRTDTQYF.

This sequence joins TRBV7-2 and TRBJ2-1; weak D call: TRBD1 (7 bases). The CDR3 covers 16 residues. Trimming cost V 1 base and J 3 bases, with 13 bases left between them. Germline CDR1 and CDR2: SGHTA and FQGNSA. CDR3 amino acids: CASSLGARGDYNEQFF. Written as DNA, the CDR3 is TGTGCCAGCAGCTTAGGGGCCAGGGGGGACTACAATGAGCAGTTCTTC.

The gene calls are TRBV19 and TRBJ1-5; D not resolved. CDR1 LNHDA and CDR2 SQIVND come from the germline V gene (reference sequence). V was pared by 4 bases and J by 0 bases, with 7 bases between. This CDR3 spans 14 amino acids. The CDR3, as DNA: TGTGCCAGTAGTAGACAAAATAGCAATCAGCCCCAGCATTTT. Its protein is CASSRQNSNQPQHF.

V is TRBV5-4 and J is TRBJ2-1, with 16 bases matching TRBD2. The CDR3 has 20 residues. V lost 5 bases, J lost 4 bases, and 15 bases stayed unmatched. Germline-derived CDR1 and CDR2 are SGHNT and YYREEE (reference sequence). The CDR3 DNA reads TGTGCCAGCAGTTATCGGGGACTAGCGGGAGGGCCCTTCTCATACAATGAGCAGTTCTTC. Its protein product is CASSYRGLAGGPFSYNEQFF.

The chain couples TRBV11-2 to TRBJ2-1; 8 bases line up with TRBD2. The CDR3 length is 17 residues. The germline V gene encodes CDR1 SGHAT and CDR2 FQNNGV. V lost 4 bases and J lost 8; bases outside the gene matches: 16. The DNA of the CDR3 is TGTGCCAGCAGCTCATCAAAACCGGGACTAGATTTCGATGAGCAGTTCTTC. Its protein product is CASSSSKPGLDFDEQFF.

This clone appeared once. The chain carries TRBV19 and TRBJ2-1, with TRBD2 matching 8 bases. The germline V gene has CDR1 LNHDA and CDR2 SQIVND (reference sequence). V was pared by 10 bases and J by 5 bases, with 10 bases of the junction left unmatched. The CDR3 is 14 residues long. This CDR3 is CATKHSGINNEQFF. CDR3 coding DNA: TGTGCCACCAAACATAGCGGGATAAACAATGAGCAGTTCTTC. The full variable domain, completed using reference TRBV19 and TRBJ2-1, is DGGITQSPKYLFRKEGQNVTLSCEQNLNHDAMYWYRQDPGQGLRLIYYSQIVNDFQKGDIAEGYSVSREKKESFPLTVTSAQKNPTAFYLCATKHSGINNEQFFGPGTRLTVL.